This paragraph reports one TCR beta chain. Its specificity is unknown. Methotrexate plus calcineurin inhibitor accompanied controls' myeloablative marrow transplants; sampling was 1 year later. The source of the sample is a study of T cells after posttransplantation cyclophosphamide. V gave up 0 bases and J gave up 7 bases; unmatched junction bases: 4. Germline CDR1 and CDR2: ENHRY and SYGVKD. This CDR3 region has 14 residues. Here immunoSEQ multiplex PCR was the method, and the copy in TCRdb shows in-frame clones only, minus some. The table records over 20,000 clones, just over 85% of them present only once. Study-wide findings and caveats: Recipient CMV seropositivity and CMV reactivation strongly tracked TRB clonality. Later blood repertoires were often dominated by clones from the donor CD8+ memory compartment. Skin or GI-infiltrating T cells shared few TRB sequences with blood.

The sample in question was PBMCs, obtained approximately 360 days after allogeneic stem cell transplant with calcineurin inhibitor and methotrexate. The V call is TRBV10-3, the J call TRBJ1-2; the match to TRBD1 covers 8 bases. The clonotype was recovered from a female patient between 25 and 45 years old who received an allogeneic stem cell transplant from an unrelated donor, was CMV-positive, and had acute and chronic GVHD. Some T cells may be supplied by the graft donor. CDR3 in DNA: TGTGCCATCAGTGAGTCGCAGGGGGCGGTTGGCTACACCTTC. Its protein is CAISESQGAVGYTF.